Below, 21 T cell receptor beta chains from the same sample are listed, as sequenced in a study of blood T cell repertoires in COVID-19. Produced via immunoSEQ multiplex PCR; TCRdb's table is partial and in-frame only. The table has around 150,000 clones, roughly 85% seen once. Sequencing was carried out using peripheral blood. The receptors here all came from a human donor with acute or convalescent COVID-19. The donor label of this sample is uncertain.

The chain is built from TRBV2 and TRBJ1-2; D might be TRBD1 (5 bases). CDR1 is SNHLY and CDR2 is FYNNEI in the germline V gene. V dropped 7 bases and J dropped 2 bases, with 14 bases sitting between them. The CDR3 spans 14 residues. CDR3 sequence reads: CASTALGVNYGYTF. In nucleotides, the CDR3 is TGTGCCAGCACCGCGTTAGGGGTGAACTATGGCTACACCTTC.

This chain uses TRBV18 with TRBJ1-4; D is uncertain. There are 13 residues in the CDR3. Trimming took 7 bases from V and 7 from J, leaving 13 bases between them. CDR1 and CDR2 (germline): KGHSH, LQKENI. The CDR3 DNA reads TGTGCCAGCTTGGAGCCGGAGGGTGAAAAACTGTTTTTT. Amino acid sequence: CASLEPEGEKLFF.

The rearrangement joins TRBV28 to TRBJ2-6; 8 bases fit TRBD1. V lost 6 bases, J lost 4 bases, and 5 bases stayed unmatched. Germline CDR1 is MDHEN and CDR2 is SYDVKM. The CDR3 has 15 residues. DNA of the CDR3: TGTGCCAGCAGAACAGGGGGTTCGGGGGCCAACGTCCTGACTTTC. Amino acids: CASRTGGSGANVLTF. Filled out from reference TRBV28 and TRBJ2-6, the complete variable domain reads DVKVTQSSRYLVKRTGEKVFLECVQDMDHENMFWYRQDPGLGLRLIYFSYDVKMKEKGDIPEGYSVSREKKERFSLILESASTNQTSMYLCASRTGGSGANVLTFGAGSRLTVL.

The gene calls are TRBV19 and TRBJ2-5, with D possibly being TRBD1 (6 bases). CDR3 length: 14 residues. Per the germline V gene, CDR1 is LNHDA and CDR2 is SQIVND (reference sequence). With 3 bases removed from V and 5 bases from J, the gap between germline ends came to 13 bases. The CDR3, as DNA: TGTGCCAGTAGTATGGGGACATCCCCGGAGACCCAGTACTTC. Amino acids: CASSMGTSPETQYF.

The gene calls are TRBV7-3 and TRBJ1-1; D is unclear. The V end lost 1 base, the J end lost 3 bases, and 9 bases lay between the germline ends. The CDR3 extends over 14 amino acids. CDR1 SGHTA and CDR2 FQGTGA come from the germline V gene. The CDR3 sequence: CASSLSPRYTEAFF. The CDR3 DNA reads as TGTGCCAGCAGCTTAAGCCCCCGGTACACTGAAGCTTTCTTT.

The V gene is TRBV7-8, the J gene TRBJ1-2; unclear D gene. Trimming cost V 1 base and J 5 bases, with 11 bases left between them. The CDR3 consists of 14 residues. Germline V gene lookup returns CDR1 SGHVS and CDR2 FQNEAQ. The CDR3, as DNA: TGTGCCAGCAGCTTAGTGACTAGCGGGTATGGCTACACCTTC. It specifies CASSLVTSGYGYTF.

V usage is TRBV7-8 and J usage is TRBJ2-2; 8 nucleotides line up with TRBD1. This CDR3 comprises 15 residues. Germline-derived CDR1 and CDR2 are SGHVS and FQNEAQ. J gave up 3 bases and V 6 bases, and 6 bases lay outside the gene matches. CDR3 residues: CASSYWTGHTGELFF. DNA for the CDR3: TGTGCCAGCAGTTATTGGACAGGGCACACCGGGGAGCTGTTTTTT. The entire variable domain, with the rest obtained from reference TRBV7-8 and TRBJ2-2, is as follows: GAGVSQSPRYKVAKRGQDVALRCDPISGHVSLFWYQQALGQGPEFLTYFQNEAQLDKSGLPSDRFFAERPEGSVSTLKIQRTQQEDSAVYLCASSYWTGHTGELFFGEGSRLTVL.

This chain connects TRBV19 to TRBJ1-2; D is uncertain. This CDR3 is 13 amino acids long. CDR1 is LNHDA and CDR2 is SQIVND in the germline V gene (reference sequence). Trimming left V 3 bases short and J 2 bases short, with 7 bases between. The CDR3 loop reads CASSMLENYGYTF. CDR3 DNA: TGTGCCAGTAGTATGCTGGAGAACTATGGCTACACCTTC.

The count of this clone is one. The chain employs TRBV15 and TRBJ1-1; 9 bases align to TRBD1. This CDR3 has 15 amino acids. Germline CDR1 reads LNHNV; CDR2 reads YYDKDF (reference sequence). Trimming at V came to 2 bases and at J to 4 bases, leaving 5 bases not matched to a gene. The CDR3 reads CATSRPGQGSTEAFF. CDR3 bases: TGTGCCACCAGCAGACCGGGACAGGGAAGCACTGAAGCTTTCTTT. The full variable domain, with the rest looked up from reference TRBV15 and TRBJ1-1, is DAMVIQNPRYQVTQFGKPVTLSCSQTLNHNVMYWYQQKSSQAPKLLFHYYDKDFNNEADTPDNFQSRRPNTSFCFLDIRSPGLGDTAMYLCATSRPGQGSTEAFFGQGTRLTVV.

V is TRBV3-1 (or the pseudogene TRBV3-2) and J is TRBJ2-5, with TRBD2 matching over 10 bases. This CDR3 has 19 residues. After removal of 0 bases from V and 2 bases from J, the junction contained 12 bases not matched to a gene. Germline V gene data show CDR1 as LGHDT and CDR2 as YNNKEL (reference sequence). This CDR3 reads CASSQEYPLAGVQQETQYF. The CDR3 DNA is TGTGCCAGCAGCCAAGAGTATCCGCTAGCGGGGGTGCAACAAGAGACCCAGTACTTC.

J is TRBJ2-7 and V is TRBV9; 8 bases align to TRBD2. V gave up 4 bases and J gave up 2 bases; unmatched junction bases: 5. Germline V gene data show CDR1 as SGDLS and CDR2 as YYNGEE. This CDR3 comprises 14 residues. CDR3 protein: CASSTGGGAYEQYF. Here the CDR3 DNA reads TGTGCCAGCAGCACCGGGGGGGGAGCCTACGAGCAGTACTTC. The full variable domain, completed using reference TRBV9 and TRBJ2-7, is DSGVTQTPKHLITATGQRVTLRCSPRSGDLSVYWYQQSLDQGLQFLIQYYNGEERAKGNILERFSAQQFPDLHSELNLSSLELGDSALYFCASSTGGGAYEQYFGPGTRLTVT.

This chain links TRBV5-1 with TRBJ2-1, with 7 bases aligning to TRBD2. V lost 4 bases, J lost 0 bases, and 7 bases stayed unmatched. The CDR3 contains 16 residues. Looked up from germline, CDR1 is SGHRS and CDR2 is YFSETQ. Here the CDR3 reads CASSPAGGNSYNEQFF. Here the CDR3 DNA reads TGCGCCAGCAGCCCAGCCGGGGGGAACTCCTACAATGAGCAGTTCTTC. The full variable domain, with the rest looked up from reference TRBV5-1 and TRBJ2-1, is KAGVTQTPRYLIKTRGQQVTLSCSPISGHRSVSWYQQTPGQGLQFLFEYFSETQRNKGNFPGRFSGRQFSNSRSEMNVSTLELGDSALYLCASSPAGGNSYNEQFFGPGTRLTVL.

In DNA, the CDR3 is TGTGCCAGCTCACCTGGGGGAAGCCGGAGGGGGAACACTGAAGCTTTCTTT. This translates into CASSPGGSRRGNTEAFF. The J gene is TRBJ1-1, the V gene TRBV18; D is possibly TRBD1 (5 bases). Trimming cost V 3 bases and J 1 base, with 18 bases left between them. The germline V gene encodes CDR1 KGHSH and CDR2 LQKENI. The CDR3 covers 17 residues.

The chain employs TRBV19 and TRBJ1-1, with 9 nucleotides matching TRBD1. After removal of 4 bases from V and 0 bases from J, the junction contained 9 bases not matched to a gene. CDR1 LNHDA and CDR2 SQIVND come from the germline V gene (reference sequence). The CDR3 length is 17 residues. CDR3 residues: CASSNGQGSSLNTEAFF. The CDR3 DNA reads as TGTGCCAGTAGTAACGGACAGGGGAGTTCTTTGAACACTGAAGCTTTCTTT.

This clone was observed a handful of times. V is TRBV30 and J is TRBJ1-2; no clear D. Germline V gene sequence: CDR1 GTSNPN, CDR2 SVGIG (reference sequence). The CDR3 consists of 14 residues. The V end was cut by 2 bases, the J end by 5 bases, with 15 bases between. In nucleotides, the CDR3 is TGTGCCTGGAGTCCCAGCCCCCGGACTTATGGCTACACCTTC. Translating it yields CAWSPSPRTYGYTF.

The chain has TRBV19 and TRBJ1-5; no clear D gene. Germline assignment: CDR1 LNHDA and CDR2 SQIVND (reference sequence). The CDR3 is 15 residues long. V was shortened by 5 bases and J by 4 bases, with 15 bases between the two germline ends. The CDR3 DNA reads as TGTGCCAGTAGTTTACTCTTCGGGGAGAATCAGCCCCAGCATTTT. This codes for CASSLLFGENQPQHF.

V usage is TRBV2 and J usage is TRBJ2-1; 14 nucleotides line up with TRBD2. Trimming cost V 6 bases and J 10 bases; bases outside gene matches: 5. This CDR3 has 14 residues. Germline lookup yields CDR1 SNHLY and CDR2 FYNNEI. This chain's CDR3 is CASRGLAGGREQFF. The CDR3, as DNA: TGTGCCAGCAGAGGACTAGCGGGGGGTAGGGAGCAGTTCTTC.

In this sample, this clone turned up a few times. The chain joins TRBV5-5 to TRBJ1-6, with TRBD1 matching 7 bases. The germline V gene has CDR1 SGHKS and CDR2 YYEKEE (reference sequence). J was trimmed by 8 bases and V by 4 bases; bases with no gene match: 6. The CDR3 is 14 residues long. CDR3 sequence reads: CASSDEGTDSPLHF. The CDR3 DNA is TGTGCCAGCAGCGATGAAGGGACAGATTCACCCCTCCACTTT. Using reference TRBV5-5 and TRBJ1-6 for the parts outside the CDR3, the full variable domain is DAGVTQSPTHLIKTRGQQVTLRCSPISGHKSVSWYQQVLGQGPQFIFQYYEKEERGRGNFPDRFSARQFPNYSSELNVNALLLGDSALYLCASSDEGTDSPLHFGNGTRLTVT.

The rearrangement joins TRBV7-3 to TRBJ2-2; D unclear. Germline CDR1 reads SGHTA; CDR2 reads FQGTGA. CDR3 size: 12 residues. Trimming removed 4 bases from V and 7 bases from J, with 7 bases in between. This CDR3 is CASSSTYGELFF. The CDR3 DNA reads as TGTGCCAGCAGCTCCACCTACGGGGAGCTGTTTTTT. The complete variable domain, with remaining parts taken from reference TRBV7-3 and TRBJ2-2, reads GAGVSQTPSNKVTEKGKYVELRCDPISGHTALYWYRQSLGQGPEFLIYFQGTGAADDSGLPNDRFFAVRPEGSVSTLKIQRTERGDSAVYLCASSSTYGELFFGEGSRLTVL.

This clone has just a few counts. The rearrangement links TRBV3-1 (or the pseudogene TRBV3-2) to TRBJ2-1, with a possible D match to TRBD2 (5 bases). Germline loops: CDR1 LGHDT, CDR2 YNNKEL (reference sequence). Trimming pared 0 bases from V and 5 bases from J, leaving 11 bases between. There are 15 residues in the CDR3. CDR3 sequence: CASSQEWSGNNEQFF. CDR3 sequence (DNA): TGTGCCAGCAGCCAAGAGTGGAGCGGAAACAATGAGCAGTTCTTC.

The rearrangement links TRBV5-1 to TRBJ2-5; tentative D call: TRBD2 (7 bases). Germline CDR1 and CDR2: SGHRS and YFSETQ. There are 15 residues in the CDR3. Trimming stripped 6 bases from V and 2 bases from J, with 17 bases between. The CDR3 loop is CASTSGGGGQETQYF. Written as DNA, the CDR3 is TGCGCCAGCACCTCCGGAGGGGGGGGTCAAGAGACCCAGTACTTC.